The rows below give T cell receptor beta chains drawn from one sample of a study of T cells after yellow fever vaccination. From the 5' RACE reads, TCRdb called clonotypes with MiXCR, one entry per CDR3 protein. The sample contains 500,000 to 650,000 distinct CDR3 sequences, less than 20% of which appear only once. The material sequenced was PBMCs, taken less than 6 days after the first yellow fever vaccination. These receptors originate from a man aged 18 to 35 who received the YFV17D yellow fever vaccine. CDR3s include the opening cysteine and the closing phenylalanine or tryptophan. Fields, in order: J gene, clone size, V gene, CDR3 protein. Not all rows give a size; the values are once, few, many and, for expanded clones, a class.

J: TRBJ2-1
size: many
V: TRBV6-1
CDR3: CASSAHVKGNEQFF

J: TRBJ2-1
size: .
V: TRBV7-8
CDR3: CASSREGYNEQFF

J: TRBJ2-7
size: few
V: TRBV20-1
CDR3: CSARDIAGGVDEQYF

J: TRBJ2-4
size: .
V: TRBV12-3/TRBV12-4
CDR3: CASSFSKNIQYF

J: TRBJ2-1
size: .
V: TRBV5-1
CDR3: CASSAGDRSYEQFF

J: TRBJ2-1
size: few
V: TRBV7-9
CDR3: CASGTSGGPSYNEQFF

J: TRBJ2-7
size: few
V: TRBV11-2
CDR3: CASSRAPRAYEQYF

J: TRBJ2-3
size: many
V: TRBV20-1
CDR3: CSASILEDTQYF

J: TRBJ2-3
size: .
V: TRBV7-8
CDR3: CASSRGASLDTQYF

J: TRBJ2-2
size: many
V: TRBV7-9
CDR3: CASRPTGGETGELFF

J: TRBJ2-1
size: .
V: TRBV7-8
CDR3: CASSLAPAGGDEQFF

J: TRBJ2-3
size: few
V: TRBV7-9
CDR3: CASSRGDAVPDTQYF

J: TRBJ2-5
size: few
V: TRBV6-2/TRBV6-3
CDR3: CASSPFDLSLRETQYF

J: TRBJ2-7
size: .
V: TRBV4-3
CDR3: CASSQESRGAHEQYF

J: TRBJ1-2
size: few
V: TRBV28
CDR3: CASTLPGTNYGYTF

J: TRBJ2-2
size: few
V: TRBV7-6
CDR3: CASSSLAGGPRTGELFF

J: TRBJ1-1
size: .
V: TRBV6-1
CDR3: CASSPAEYTEAFF

J: TRBJ2-3
size: .
V: TRBV20-1
CDR3: CSATGVAGTDTQYF

J: TRBJ2-2
size: few
V: TRBV19
CDR3: CASTLGNTPNTGELFF

J: TRBJ2-1
size: few
V: TRBV28
CDR3: CASSLHRDPGEQFF

J: TRBJ2-3
size: few
V: TRBV20-1
CDR3: CSARTSGGTQYF

J: TRBJ2-7
size: few
V: TRBV5-1
CDR3: CASSLLVNDEQYF

J: TRBJ2-7
size: few
V: TRBV6-2/TRBV6-3
CDR3: CASSGIFHEQYF

J: TRBJ2-3
size: many
V: TRBV7-9
CDR3: CASSIRQGVDTQYF

J: TRBJ1-5
size: few
V: TRBV5-1
CDR3: CASSWTGGVNQPQHF

J: TRBJ2-1
size: once
V: TRBV7-8
CDR3: CASSLSGGVGSYNEQFF

J: TRBJ1-2
size: few
V: TRBV19
CDR3: CASSIPRDYGYTF